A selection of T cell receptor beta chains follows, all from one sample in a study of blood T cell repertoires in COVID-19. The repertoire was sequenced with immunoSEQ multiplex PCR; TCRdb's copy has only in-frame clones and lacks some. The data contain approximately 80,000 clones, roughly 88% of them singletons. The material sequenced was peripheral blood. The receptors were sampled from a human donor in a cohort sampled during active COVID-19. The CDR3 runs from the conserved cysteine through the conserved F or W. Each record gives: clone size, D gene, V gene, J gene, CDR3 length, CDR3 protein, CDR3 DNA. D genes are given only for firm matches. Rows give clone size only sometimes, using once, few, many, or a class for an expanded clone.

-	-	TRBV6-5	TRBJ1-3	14	CASKRFRSGNTIYF	TGTGCCAGCAAGCGGTTTCGCTCTGGAAACACCATATATTTT
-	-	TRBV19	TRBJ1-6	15	CASSLRPGGNSPLHF	TGTGCCAGCTCCCTAAGGCCGGGGGGCAATTCACCCCTCCACTTT
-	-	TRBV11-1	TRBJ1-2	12	CASSQVNYGYTF	TGTGCCAGCAGCCAGGTTAACTATGGCTACACCTTC
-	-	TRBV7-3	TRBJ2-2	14	CASSFSTGTGELFF	TGTGCCAGCAGCTTCTCTACGGGAACCGGGGAGCTGTTTTTT
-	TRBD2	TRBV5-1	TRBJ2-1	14	CASSLGEREHEQFF	TGCGCCAGCAGCTTGGGGGAGCGGGAGCATGAGCAGTTCTTC
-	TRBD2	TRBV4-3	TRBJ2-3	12	CASSRGEGTQYF	TGCGCCAGCAGCCGGGGGGAGGGTACGCAGTATTTT
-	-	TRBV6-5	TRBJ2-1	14	CASNGGNSYNEQFF	TGTGCCAGCAATGGCGGAAATTCCTACAATGAGCAGTTCTTC
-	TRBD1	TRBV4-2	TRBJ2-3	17	CASSQVGTGLSTDTQYF	TGTGCCAGCAGCCAAGTGGGGACAGGCCTCAGCACAGATACGCAGTATTTT
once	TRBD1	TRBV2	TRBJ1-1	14	CASKTGQANTEAFF	TGTGCCAGCAAAACGGGACAGGCGAACACTGAAGCTTTCTTT
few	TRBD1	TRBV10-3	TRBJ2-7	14	CAISEARDSYEQYF	TGTGCCATCAGTGAGGCCCGGGACAGCTACGAGCAGTACTTC
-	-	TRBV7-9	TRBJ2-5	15	CASSLTPAFQETQYF	TGTGCCAGCAGCCTAACGCCTGCATTTCAAGAGACCCAGTACTTC
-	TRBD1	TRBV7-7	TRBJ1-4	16	CASSAPEQGAREKLFF	TGTGCCAGCAGCGCCCCAGAACAGGGGGCGCGGGAAAAACTGTTTTTT
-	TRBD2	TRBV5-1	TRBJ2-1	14	CASSGTSGDNEQFF	TGCGCCAGCAGCGGGACTAGCGGAGACAATGAGCAGTTCTTC
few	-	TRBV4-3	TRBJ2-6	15	CASSQLTTGANVLTF	TGCGCCAGCAGCCAACTTACAACTGGGGCCAACGTCCTGACTTTC
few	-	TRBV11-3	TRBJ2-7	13	CASSLTAQEEQYF	TGTGCCAGCAGCTTAACAGCCCAGGAAGAGCAGTACTTC
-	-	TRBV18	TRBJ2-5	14	CASSPTAGQETQYF	TGTGCCAGCTCACCAACGGCAGGCCAAGAGACCCAGTACTTC
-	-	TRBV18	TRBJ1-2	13	CASSPGGGSGYTF	TGTGCCAGCTCACCCGGAGGAGGGTCCGGCTACACCTTC
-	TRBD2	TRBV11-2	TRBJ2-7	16	CASSLGTSGIPYEQYF	TGTGCCAGCAGCTTAGGGACTAGCGGGATCCCCTACGAGCAGTACTTC
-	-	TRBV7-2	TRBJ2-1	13	CASSPPYYNEQFF	TGTGCCAGCAGCCCCCCTTACTACAATGAGCAGTTCTTC
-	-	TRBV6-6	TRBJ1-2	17	CASSRTVSESTNYGYTF	TGTGCCAGCAGTCGAACAGTTTCTGAGTCGACTAACTATGGCTACACCTTC
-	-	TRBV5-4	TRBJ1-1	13	CASSQGGAARAFF	TGTGCCAGCAGCCAAGGGGGGGCCGCCCGGGCTTTCTTT
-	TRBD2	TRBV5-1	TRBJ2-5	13	CASRLAGIETQYF	TGCGCCAGCAGACTAGCGGGGATCGAGACCCAGTACTTC
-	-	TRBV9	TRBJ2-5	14	CASSVGAIQETQYF	TGTGCCAGCAGCGTAGGGGCTATTCAAGAGACCCAGTACTTC
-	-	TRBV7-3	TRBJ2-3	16	CASSLRGVASTDTQYF	TGTGCCAGCAGCTTAAGAGGCGTTGCGAGCACAGATACGCAGTATTTT
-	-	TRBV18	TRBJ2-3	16	CASLRQGTAGADTQYF	TGTGCCAGCTTACGTCAGGGGACAGCGGGAGCAGATACGCAGTATTTT
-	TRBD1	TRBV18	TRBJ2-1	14	CASSGTGGGNEQFF	TGTGCCAGCTCAGGGACAGGGGGAGGCAATGAGCAGTTCTTC
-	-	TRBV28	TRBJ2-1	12	CASSSAGNEQFF	TGTGCCAGCAGCTCGGCGGGCAATGAGCAGTTCTTC
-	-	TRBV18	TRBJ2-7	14	CASSPRQISYEQYF	TGTGCCAGCTCACCACGACAGATCTCCTACGAGCAGTACTTC
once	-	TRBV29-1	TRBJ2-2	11	CSVYNTGELFF	TGCAGCGTCTATAACACCGGGGAGCTGTTTTTT
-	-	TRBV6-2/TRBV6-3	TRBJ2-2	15	CASSLGGDRTGELFF	TGTGCCAGCAGTTTGGGGGGAGATCGAACCGGGGAGCTGTTTTTT
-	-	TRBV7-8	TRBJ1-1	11	CASSLQGEAFF	TGTGCCAGCAGCTTACAGGGTGAAGCTTTCTTT
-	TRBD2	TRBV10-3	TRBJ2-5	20	CAISDGPGGTSGGTAETQYF	TGTGCCATCAGTGATGGGCCAGGGGGGACTAGCGGGGGGACGGCAGAGACCCAGTACTTC
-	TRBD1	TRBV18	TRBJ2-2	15	CASSPWDSNTGELFF	TGTGCCAGCTCACCATGGGACAGTAACACCGGGGAGCTGTTTTTT
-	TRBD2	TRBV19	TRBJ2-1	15	CATTSGGANVNEQFF	TGTGCCACTACTTCCGGGGGGGCTAATGTCAATGAGCAGTTCTTC
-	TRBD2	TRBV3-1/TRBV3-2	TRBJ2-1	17	CASSQDSRGLAGNEQFF	TGTGCCAGCAGCCAAGATTCTAGGGGACTAGCGGGAAATGAGCAGTTCTTC
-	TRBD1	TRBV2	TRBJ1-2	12	CASSSGQPGYTF	TGTGCCAGCAGTTCGGGACAGCCAGGCTACACCTTC
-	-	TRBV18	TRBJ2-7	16	CASSPLSGEAFYEQYF	TGTGCCAGCTCACCACTTTCCGGGGAGGCGTTTTACGAGCAGTACTTC
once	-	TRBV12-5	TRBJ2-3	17	CASGPASDSYHTDTQYF	TGTGCTAGTGGTCCCGCCTCTGACAGTTACCATACAGATACGCAGTATTTT
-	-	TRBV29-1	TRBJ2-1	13	CSVRTGGYNEQFF	TGCAGCGTTCGAACCGGGGGCTACAATGAGCAGTTCTTC
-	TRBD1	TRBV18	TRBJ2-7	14	CASAEGQVGYEQYF	TGTGCCAGCGCCGAAGGACAGGTTGGATACGAGCAGTACTTC
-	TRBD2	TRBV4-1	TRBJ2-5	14	CASSHGLVQETQYF	TGCGCCAGCAGCCACGGACTAGTTCAAGAGACCCAGTACTTC
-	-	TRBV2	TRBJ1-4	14	CASRVQATNEKLFF	TGTGCCAGCAGGGTACAGGCAACTAATGAAAAACTGTTTTTT
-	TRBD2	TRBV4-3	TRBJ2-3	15	CASSQELAGADTQYF	TGCGCCAGCAGCCAAGAACTAGCGGGGGCAGATACGCAGTATTTT
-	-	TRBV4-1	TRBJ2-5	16	CASSQDRLNKQETQYF	TGCGCCAGCAGCCAAGATCGACTAAACAAGCAAGAGACCCAGTACTTC
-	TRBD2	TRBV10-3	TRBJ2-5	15	CAISEQTSGKETQYF	TGTGCCATCAGCGAACAGACTAGCGGGAAAGAGACCCAGTACTTC